The next 14 T cell receptor beta chains were all read from a single sample in a study of blood T cells in healthy people across ages. Then a second PCR, running about 6 to 12 cycles, was carried out with a sample-barcoded 5' primer and a J-beta primer mix. MiXCR, applied by TCRdb to the 5' RACE reads, yields one record per CDR3 protein. The sample holds about 1 million distinct CDR3 sequences, under 30% seen once. Separately, the same data were catalogued under a study of T cells of mothers and their children.

The sample was blood. The receptors stem from a girl aged 2 to 10 in good health.

This clonotype has only a few counts. The chain recombines TRBV14 with TRBJ2-2; 10 bases match TRBD1. Germline CDR1 is SGHDN and CDR2 is FVKESK. This CDR3 has 17 amino acids. The V segment lost 5 bases and the J segment 3 bases; nucleotides outside the gene matches: 9. CDR3 amino acids: CASSYSPGQGYTGELFF. CDR3 DNA sequence: TGTGCCAGCAGCTACTCGCCGGGACAGGGGTACACCGGGGAGCTGTTTTTT.

The chain recombines TRBV28 with TRBJ1-4, with D tentatively TRBD1 (6 bases). Trimming took 4 bases from V and 8 from J, leaving 14 bases between them. The germline V gene encodes CDR1 MDHEN and CDR2 SYDVKM. The CDR3 totals 14 residues. The CDR3 DNA reads as TGTGCCAGCAGTTCCGGGACACTCGAGGAAAAACTGTTTTTT. This gives the protein CASSSGTLEEKLFF. The full variable domain, with the rest looked up from reference TRBV28 and TRBJ1-4, is DVKVTQSSRYLVKRTGEKVFLECVQDMDHENMFWYRQDPGLGLRLIYFSYDVKMKEKGDIPEGYSVSREKKERFSLILESASTNQTSMYLCASSSGTLEEKLFFGSGTQLSVL.

This clonotype came up a few times. The V and J genes are TRBV12-3 or TRBV12-4 and TRBJ1-2; D may be TRBD1 (5 bases). This CDR3 spans 13 amino acids. Trimming removed 3 bases at V and 4 bases at J, with 9 bases between. CDR3 DNA: TGTGCCAGCAGTTTTGGGGGGATCTATGGCTACACCTTC. Its protein product is CASSFGGIYGYTF.

This chain uses TRBV6-2 or TRBV6-3 with TRBJ1-2; 8 nucleotides agree with TRBD1. The CDR3 extends over 14 amino acids. Germline V gene data show CDR1 as MNHEY and CDR2 as SVGEGT. V was clipped by 6 bases and J by 8 bases; unmatched bases: 11. The CDR3 protein is CASRGTTGVKGYTF. CDR3 in DNA: TGTGCCAGCAGAGGAACGACAGGGGTGAAGGGCTACACCTTC.

The CDR3 loop is CSVVSGSGYEQYF. CDR3 in DNA: TGCAGCGTTGTTAGCGGGAGTGGGTACGAGCAGTACTTC. This chain joins TRBV29-1 and TRBJ2-5; 9 bases fit TRBD2. The DNA end is a closer match to TRBJ2-7, so the J assignment may be wrong. The length of the CDR3 is 13 residues. CDR1 is SQVTM, CDR2 ANQGSEA, per germline.

The chain has TRBV14 and TRBJ2-3; D possibly corresponds to TRBD1 (5 bases). The CDR3 has 16 residues. Germline assignment: CDR1 SGHDN and CDR2 FVKESK. With 3 bases removed from V and 4 bases from J, the gap between germline ends came to 17 bases. For the CDR3, the DNA is TGTGCCAGCAGCCATTCGACAGTAAAATTATCAGATACGCAGTATTTT. Translation gives CASSHSTVKLSDTQYF. The complete variable domain, with remaining parts taken from reference TRBV14 and TRBJ2-3, reads EAGVTQFPSHSVIEKGQTVTLRCDPISGHDNLYWYRRVMGKEIKFLLHFVKESKQDESGMPNNRFLAERTGGTYSTLKVQPAELEDSGVYFCASSHSTVKLSDTQYFGPGTRLTVL.

This clonotype was detected only a few times. This sequence joins TRBV7-3 and TRBJ2-5; 8 bases agree with TRBD1. The closer fit of TRBJ2-1 to the DNA end suggests the J call may be wrong. This CDR3 has 14 amino acids. Germline assignment: CDR1 SGHTA and CDR2 FQGTGA. The CDR3 bases are TGTGCCAGCAGACCCGGACAGGGTTCGAATGAGCAGTTCTTC. Translation gives CASRPGQGSNEQFF.

The chain recombines TRBV6-5 with TRBJ1-2; D possibly corresponds to TRBD1 (5 bases). The germline gives CDR1 MNHEY, CDR2 SVGAGI. The germline V and J ends were trimmed by 2 bases and 7 bases, with 11 bases remaining between them. This CDR3 is built from 13 residues. In nucleotides, the CDR3 is TGTGCCAGCAGTTACCAGGGTGACTCTGGCTACACCTTC. Its translation is CASSYQGDSGYTF.

This clonotype has only a few counts. This chain joins TRBV7-3 and TRBJ2-3; D ambiguous. The CDR3 consists of 14 residues. V dropped 1 base and J dropped 0 bases, with 5 bases sitting between them. Germline lookup yields CDR1 SGHTA and CDR2 FQGTGA. The CDR3 coding sequence is TGTGCCAGCAGCTTAATGGATAGCACAGATACGCAGTATTTT. Residues: CASSLMDSTDTQYF.

This clonotype was detected ten times or more. Germline is not matched at one junction end, which may reflect a read error. The rearrangement uses TRBV12-3 or TRBV12-4 and TRBJ2-2; D possibly corresponds to TRBD1 (5 bases). The CDR3 has 12 amino acids. CDR3 sequence reads: CASSLGAGELFF. The CDR3 DNA reads as TGTGCCAGCAGCTTAGGGGCCGGGGAGCTGTTTTTT.

The V gene is TRBV12-3 or TRBV12-4, the J gene TRBJ2-7; D is perhaps TRBD2 (5 bases). The V end was cut by 3 bases, the J end by 2 bases, with 11 bases between. This CDR3 is built from 14 residues. The CDR3 is CASSLRSGTYEQYF. The DNA for the CDR3 is TGTGCCAGCAGTTTGAGGAGCGGAACCTACGAGCAGTACTTC.

The chain joins TRBV7-2 to TRBJ2-7; 8 bases map to TRBD1. Germline V gene lookup returns CDR1 SGHTA and CDR2 FQGNSA. J lost 3 bases, V lost 4 bases, and 14 bases had no gene match. CDR3 length: 17 residues. The CDR3 coding sequence is TGTGCCAGCAGCTACAAAATGGGAGGACAGGGCCTCTACGAGCAGTACTTC. This sequence encodes CASSYKMGGQGLYEQYF.

The rearrangement joins TRBV29-1 to TRBJ2-5; TRBD1 might be the D (6 bases). The DNA end lines up better with TRBJ2-1; the J call may be wrong. The CDR3 spans 12 residues. CDR1 is SQVTM and CDR2 is ANQGSEA in the germline V gene. CDR3 nucleotides: TGCAGCGCATATGAGGGGGTGAATGAGCAGTTCTTC. Amino acid sequence: CSAYEGVNEQFF.

The CDR3 bases are TGTGCCAGCAGCCGCGGACAGGTTGGCTACACCTTC. Encoded protein: CASSRGQVGYTF. This sequence joins TRBV6-5 and TRBJ1-2, with 7 bases aligning to TRBD1. Trimming cost V 6 bases and J 7 bases; bases outside gene matches: 5. CDR1 MNHEY and CDR2 SVGAGI come from the germline V gene. The CDR3 contains 12 residues.